One and the same sample provided the 2 T cell receptor beta chains below, sequenced in a study of cytotoxic CD8 clonotypes in ibrutinib-treated CLL. Profiling relied on immunoSEQ multiplex PCR, and the TCRdb table lists in-frame clones only, not all of them. The sample holds roughly 200,000 clones, approximately 70% seen once. The sequencing used PBMCs, collected after 12 months of ibrutinib treatment. These receptors came from a human donor with chronic lymphocytic leukemia.

This clone was observed a single time. A read error may produce the germline difference seen at one junction end. The V gene is TRBV15, the J gene TRBJ2-1; unclear D gene. This CDR3 spans 14 amino acids. Germline V gene sequence: CDR1 LNHNV, CDR2 YYDKDF (reference sequence). The CDR3 DNA reads TGTGCCACCAGTAGAGCCAAGTTAAACAATGAGCAGTTCTTC. This translates into CATSRAKLNNEQFF.

The V and J genes are TRBV5-6 and TRBJ1-5; D is perhaps TRBD1 (6 bases). Trimming left V 1 base short and J 0 bases short, with 20 bases between. CDR1 is SGHDT and CDR2 is YYEEEE in the germline V gene. The length of the CDR3 is 19 residues. Here the CDR3 reads CASSLKGWQGKVSNQPQHF. The DNA for the CDR3 is TGTGCCAGCAGCTTGAAAGGATGGCAGGGGAAAGTTAGCAATCAGCCCCAGCATTTT.